In its sample, the clone carrying this TCR beta chain was seen once. The data are from a study of blood T cell repertoires in COVID-19. Study in general: The origin of the acute and convalescent COVID-19 samples was the United States, Italy and Spain.

J gave up 3 bases and V 9 bases, and 6 bases lay outside the gene matches. The CDR3 is 15 amino acids. Germline V gene sequence: CDR1 MNHEY, CDR2 SMNVEV (reference sequence). TCRdb keeps only in-frame clones here, not all; method: immunoSEQ multiplex PCR. Altogether a few hundred thousand clones are present, roughly 83% being singletons, with the ten largest covering 7.4%. The receptor was isolated from a woman aged 45-65 years with acute or convalescent COVID-19. Sequenced sample: peripheral blood. This chain links TRBV27 with TRBJ2-1; 12 nucleotides match TRBD2. CDR3 coding DNA: TGTGCCAGTAGGAAGACTAGCGGGGGCTACAATGAGCAGTTCTTC. This encodes CASRKTSGGYNEQFF.